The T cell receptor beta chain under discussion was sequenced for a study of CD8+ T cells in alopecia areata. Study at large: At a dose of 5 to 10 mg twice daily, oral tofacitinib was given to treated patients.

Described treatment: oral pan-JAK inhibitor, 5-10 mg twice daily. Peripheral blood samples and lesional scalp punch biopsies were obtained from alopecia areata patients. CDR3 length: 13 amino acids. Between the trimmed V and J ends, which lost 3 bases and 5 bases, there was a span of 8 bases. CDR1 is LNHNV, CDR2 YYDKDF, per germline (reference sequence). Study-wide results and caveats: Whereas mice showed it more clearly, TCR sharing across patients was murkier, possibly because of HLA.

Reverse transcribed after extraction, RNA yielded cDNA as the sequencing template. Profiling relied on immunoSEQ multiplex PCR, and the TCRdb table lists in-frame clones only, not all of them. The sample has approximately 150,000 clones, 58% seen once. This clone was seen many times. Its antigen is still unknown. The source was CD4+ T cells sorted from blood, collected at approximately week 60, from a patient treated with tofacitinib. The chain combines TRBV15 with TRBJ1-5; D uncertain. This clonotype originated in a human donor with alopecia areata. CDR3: CATSRAVDQPQHF. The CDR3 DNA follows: TGTGCCACCAGCAGGGCGGTGGATCAGCCCCAGCATTTT.